This paragraph covers one TCR beta chain sequence. Antigen unknown. The sample is drawn from a study of cytomegalovirus exposure and HLA in healthy donors. Background on the study: One earlier analysis, a look at roughly 170 million T cells, found some 110 million unique TCR beta sequences. The study's findings and limits: The study assumed roughly uniform donor sequencing depth for presence/absence analyses.

This CDR3 contains 14 residues. Germline V gives CDR1 LNHNV, CDR2 YYDKDF (reference sequence). Trimming pared 1 base from V and 7 bases from J, leaving 13 bases between. Healthy bone marrow donors formed the donor group. 60 Vbeta and 13 Jbeta primers were used in PCR. The method was immunoSEQ multiplex PCR; TCRdb's version includes in-frame clones alone and lacks a portion of them. The sample has about 61,000 clones, 89% seen once. The TCR originated in a young man in good health and CMV-seropositive. Sequenced: PBMCs. The V call is TRBV15, the J call TRBJ1-1; perhaps TRBD1 as D (5 bases). The CDR3 nucleotides read TGTGCCACCAGCAGAGCTCGGGGGTCAGGTGAAGCTTTCTTT. Translated: CATSRARGSGEAFF.